Following are 2 T cell receptor beta chains from one sample sequenced in a study of esophageal squamous cell carcinoma under preoperative chemotherapy (dated by TCRdb to 2016 to 2019). Libraries were built with PCR. Sequenced on a HiSeq X Ten. TCRdb reworked the public reads: Q25 trimming with fastp, MiXCR clone assembly, productive beta chains retained. All rows with the same CDR3 protein become a single entry with the most common DNA and genes. The sample profile shows approximately 30,000 distinct CDR3 sequences; roughly 48% of them were found once. Roughly 12% of the sample comes from the top ten. The time point label corresponds to: before preoperative PTX-NDP chemotherapy. Sampling was performed from a patient given preoperative chemotherapy. Source of these receptors: a human donor with esophageal squamous cell carcinoma. The donor label of this sample is uncertain.

Only a few counts were recorded for this clonotype. CDR3 coding DNA: TGTGCCAGCTCACAATCCGGGAGCCCAAAGGAGCAGTACTTC. This sequence encodes CASSQSGSPKEQYF. V gene TRBV18 combines with J gene TRBJ2-1; TRBD2 might be the D (6 bases). The J call may be faulty, since TRBJ2-7 better matches the DNA end. This CDR3 comprises 14 residues. Germline V gene sequence: CDR1 KGHSH, CDR2 LQKENI.

This clonotype appeared a few times. The genes are TRBV6-1 and TRBJ2-5; D perhaps matches TRBD2 (6 bases). The J call may not be correct, given that the DNA end is closer to TRBJ2-7. CDR1 MNHNS and CDR2 SASEGT come from the germline V gene. This CDR3 has 15 residues. The CDR3 bases are TGTGCCAGCAGGGAACAAGTCGGGGGTTCCTACGAGCAGTACTTC. Translation: CASREQVGGSYEQYF.